Following are 9 T cell receptor beta chains from one sample sequenced in a study of T-cell reconstitution after alpha-beta-depleted transplantation in children. As it was prepared, the TCRbeta library received unique molecular identifiers. TCRdb called the PCR reads again in MiXCR, with one record for every CDR3 protein. The table lists 450,000 to 600,000 distinct CDR3 sequences, about 31% of them singletons. Sample: PBMCs from the stem cell graft donor, taken from the stem cell graft. The receptor source for this set is a human donor who donated a stem cell graft to a child with aplastic anemia.

This clonotype was seen a few times. The chain is built from TRBV20-1 and TRBJ2-1, with TRBD2 matching over 11 bases. The CDR3 length is 15 residues. Germline CDR1 is DFQATT and CDR2 is SNEGSKA (reference sequence). The junction had 7 bases not matched to a gene; V was cut back by 5 bases and J by 4 bases. The CDR3 here is CSARQLAGVYNEQFF. The CDR3 DNA follows: TGCAGTGCTCGCCAACTAGCGGGAGTGTACAATGAGCAGTTCTTC.

This clonotype was counted between two and nine times. This chain uses TRBV6-1 with TRBJ2-3; D gene uncertain. The CDR3 sequence is 18 residues long. Germline CDR1 reads MNHNS; CDR2 reads SASEGT. V lost 6 bases and J 0 bases, leaving 22 bases between the germline ends. CDR3 bases: TGTGCCAGCAGCCGAATGGTCCATGCTGGATCTAGCACAGATACGCAGTATTTT. Translating gives CASSRMVHAGSSTDTQYF.

This clonotype was counted between two and nine times. The rearrangement links TRBV20-1 to TRBJ1-5; weak D call: TRBD1 (5 bases). V lost 3 bases, J lost 6 bases, and 12 bases lay in between. The CDR3 runs to 13 residues. Germline assignment: CDR1 DFQATT and CDR2 SNEGSKA (reference sequence). CDR3 sequence (DNA): TGCAGTGCTAGGGTAGGGGTAGGTCAGCCCCAGCATTTT. Residues: CSARVGVGQPQHF.

The chain recombines TRBV7-8 with TRBJ2-1; the D gene is possibly TRBD2 (5 bases). Trimming removed 2 bases from V and 2 bases from J, with 13 bases in between. The CDR3 is 16 amino acids. Per germline, CDR1 SGHVS and CDR2 FQNEAQ. The CDR3 nucleotides are TGTGCCAGCAGCTTATTCGAGGGAGTCGCCTACAATGAGCAGTTCTTC. The encoded protein is CASSLFEGVAYNEQFF. Complete variable domain (other parts from reference TRBV7-8 and TRBJ2-1): GAGVSQSPRYKVAKRGQDVALRCDPISGHVSLFWYQQALGQGPEFLTYFQNEAQLDKSGLPSDRFFAERPEGSVSTLKIQRTQQEDSAVYLCASSLFEGVAYNEQFFGPGTRLTVL.

Notes on this clonotype: A read error may produce the germline difference seen at one junction end. The chain is built from TRBV29-1 and TRBJ2-1; a weak D match, TRBD2 (5 bases). The CDR3 is 17 amino acids. Germline V lookup: CDR1 SQVTM, CDR2 ANQGSEA. This chain's CDR3 is CSVVAGISGSSNNEQFF. As DNA, the CDR3 is TGCAGCGTTGTGGCAGGTATAAGCGGCAGCTCCAACAATGAGCAGTTCTTC.

This clonotype was seen repeatedly, ten times or more. The chain couples TRBV6-1 to TRBJ2-2, with TRBD1 matching 7 bases. The V and J ends lost 9 bases and 5 bases, in that order; junction bases with no gene match: 12. The CDR3 spans 15 residues. Germline values: CDR1 MNHNS, CDR2 SASEGT. The CDR3 DNA follows: TGTGCCAGTGGGAGAGGGACAGTTACGACCGGGGAGCTGTTTTTT. Encoded protein: CASGRGTVTTGELFF.

This clonotype has a handful of counts. The rearrangement links TRBV20-1 to TRBJ2-3, with TRBD1 matching over 7 bases. Per germline, CDR1 DFQATT and CDR2 SNEGSKA (reference sequence). With 5 bases clipped from V and 0 bases from J, the junction kept 8 bases outside the gene matches. The CDR3 has 15 amino acids. The chain's CDR3 is CSAERPGQSTDTQYF. CDR3 nucleotide sequence: TGCAGTGCTGAGCGACCGGGACAGAGCACAGATACGCAGTATTTT.

The chain employs TRBV20-1 and TRBJ2-7; either TRBD1 or TRBD2 may supply D (5 bases each). The CDR3 is made up of 15 amino acids. V was cut by 6 bases and J by 0 bases, with 18 bases left in between. The germline CDR1 and CDR2 sequences are DFQATT and SNEGSKA (reference sequence). The CDR3 region has the DNA TGCAGTGCAGAAGAAAGGGACGGAAGCTCCTACGAGCAGTACTTC. This gives the protein CSAEERDGSSYEQYF.

J is TRBJ2-7 and V is TRBV27; D gene ambiguous. Germline loops: CDR1 MNHEY, CDR2 SMNVEV (reference sequence). The V gene lost 7 bases and the J gene lost 0 bases, with 10 bases spanning the gap. CDR3 length equals 13 residues. The CDR3: CASKVGGSYEQYF. The CDR3 DNA reads as TGTGCCAGCAAAGTCGGCGGCTCCTACGAGCAGTACTTC.